The 28 T cell receptor beta chains in this list originate from one sample, sequenced in a study of T-cell memory formation after mild COVID-19 (dated by TCRdb to the early 2020s). Library preparation used 5' RACE. The listed sequencing device is Illumina NovaSeq 6000. Using fastp trimming at Q25 and MiXCR clonotype assembly, TCRdb reanalyzed the public sequencing data and kept in-frame beta chains. All rows with the same CDR3 protein become a single entry with the most common DNA and genes. This sample has 190,000 or so distinct CDR3 sequences in its table, and around 21% of those were observed once. Under 30% of the sample is taken by the ten largest. The sequencing input was PBMCs or a T cell subset sorted from them (not recorded which). These receptor sequences come from an adult woman who had mild COVID-19 (a few samples of this study predate the infection). The sample titles of this study are shuffled in the database, so cell type and time point are left out; the donor was told from shared clones.

The rearrangement uses TRBV27 and TRBJ1-1; D is unresolved. Germline assignment: CDR1 MNHEY and CDR2 SMNVEV (reference sequence). The CDR3 has 13 amino acids. V was cut by 3 bases and J by 1 base, with 6 bases left in between. The CDR3 coding sequence is TGTGCCAGCAGTTTTTACGAGAACACTGAAGCTTTCTTT. It specifies CASSFYENTEAFF.

This clonotype was observed a handful of times. The gene calls are TRBV7-9 and TRBJ2-3, with TRBD2 matching over 10 bases. CDR3 length: 17 residues. Germline lookup yields CDR1 SEHNR and CDR2 FQNEAQ (reference sequence). V lost 5 bases and J lost 4; bases outside the gene matches: 12. This CDR3 reads CASSPEALAGMADTQYF. The CDR3, as DNA: TGTGCCAGCAGCCCAGAGGCACTAGCGGGGATGGCAGATACGCAGTATTTT. Drawing the rest from reference TRBV7-9 and TRBJ2-3, the complete variable domain is DTGVSQNPRHKITKRGQNVTFRCDPISEHNRLYWYRQTLGQGPEFLTYFQNEAQLEKSRLLSDRFSAERPKGSFSTLEIQRTEQGDSAMYLCASSPEALAGMADTQYFGPGTRLTVL.

This chain joins TRBV20-1 and TRBJ2-1; TRBD2 matches 7 bases. The germline gives CDR1 DFQATT, CDR2 SNEGSKA (reference sequence). The V and J ends lost 5 bases and 0 bases, in that order; junction bases with no gene match: 7. The CDR3 is 15 residues long. Here the CDR3 reads CSAHQAGSSYNEQFF. The CDR3 nucleotides read TGCAGTGCTCATCAAGCGGGGAGCTCCTACAATGAGCAGTTCTTC.

The gene calls are TRBV20-1 and TRBJ2-7; 8 bases match TRBD1. Unmatched junction bases numbered 4, after V lost 6 bases and J lost 3 bases. The CDR3 covers 12 residues. Germline loops: CDR1 DFQATT, CDR2 SNEGSKA (reference sequence). The CDR3 protein is CSANDRGYEQYF. DNA of the CDR3: TGCAGTGCCAACGACAGGGGCTACGAGCAGTACTTC.

This sequence joins TRBV24-1 and TRBJ2-7; no reliable D call. CDR1 is KGHDR and CDR2 is SFDVKD in the germline V gene. There are 13 residues in the CDR3. V was shortened by 5 bases and J by 3 bases, with 10 bases between the two germline ends. CDR3 sequence reads: CATSGSPLYEQYF. CDR3 DNA sequence: TGTGCCACCAGTGGGTCCCCCCTCTACGAGCAGTACTTC.

This clonotype was observed a few times. The chain combines TRBV12-3 or TRBV12-4 with TRBJ2-3; D may match TRBD1 or TRBD2 (5 bases each). The CDR3 consists of 15 residues. The V and J ends lost 5 bases and 0 bases respectively, with 12 bases between them. CDR3 DNA sequence: TGTGCCAGCAGTCCACTGGGACCTAGCACAGATACGCAGTATTTT. It encodes CASSPLGPSTDTQYF.

The gene calls are TRBV5-1 and TRBJ1-2, with 10 positions matching TRBD1. The CDR3 extends over 14 amino acids. V lost 3 bases, J lost 6 bases, and 5 bases stayed unmatched. The germline gives CDR1 SGHRS, CDR2 YFSETQ. CDR3 DNA: TGCGCCAGCAGCTCGGGACAGGGGAAAAATGGCTACACCTTC. Its protein is CASSSGQGKNGYTF.

This clonotype showed up just a few times. The chain joins TRBV13 to TRBJ1-4, with a possible D match to TRBD1 (6 bases). Germline V gene lookup returns CDR1 PRHDT and CDR2 FYEKMQ (reference sequence). The CDR3 has 13 residues. V was trimmed by 3 bases and J by 4 bases, leaving 6 bases between them. DNA for the CDR3: TGTGCCAGCAGCTTCAGGGGTAATGAAAAACTGTTTTTT. Translated, it gives CASSFRGNEKLFF.

This clonotype was counted a few times. This chain uses TRBV20-1 with TRBJ2-7, with 8 bases fitting TRBD1. CDR1 is DFQATT, CDR2 SNEGSKA, per germline (reference sequence). The CDR3 sequence is 15 residues long. V was pared by 3 bases and J by 3 bases, with 10 bases of the junction left unmatched. CDR3: CSARGAGTGRYEQYF. In DNA, the CDR3 is TGCAGTGCTAGGGGGGCCGGGACAGGCCGCTACGAGCAGTACTTC.

The V and J genes are TRBV20-1 and TRBJ1-4, with 8 bases that match TRBD1. The CDR3 covers 14 residues. From germline, CDR1 is DFQATT and CDR2 SNEGSKA (reference sequence). The trim removed 5 bases at V and 3 bases at J, leaving 5 bases unmatched. In nucleotides, the CDR3 is TGCAGTGCTCCCCAGGGGGCGGCTAATGAAAAACTGTTTTTT. This translates into CSAPQGAANEKLFF.

The chain recombines TRBV4-1 with TRBJ2-1; 10 bases match TRBD2. This CDR3 is built from 16 residues. J lost 7 bases, V lost 3 bases, and 9 bases had no gene match. Germline-derived CDR1 and CDR2 are MGHRA and YSYEKL. CDR3 amino acids: CASSHPSGGFKNEQFF. The CDR3 coding sequence is TGCGCCAGCAGCCACCCTAGCGGGGGATTTAAGAATGAGCAGTTCTTC.

The rearrangement joins TRBV24-1 to TRBJ1-1; D unclear. V lost 3 bases and J 4 bases, leaving 8 bases between the germline ends. CDR3 size: 13 residues. Germline V gene lookup returns CDR1 KGHDR and CDR2 SFDVKD. CDR3 residues: CATSDHSVTEAFF. CDR3 bases: TGTGCCACCAGTGATCATAGTGTCACTGAAGCTTTCTTT.

V usage is TRBV29-1 and J usage is TRBJ2-7; 7 positions agree with TRBD1. The CDR3 length is 14 residues. From germline, CDR1 is SQVTM and CDR2 ANQGSEA. V lost 0 bases and J lost 1; bases outside the gene matches: 3. Here the CDR3 DNA reads TGCAGCGTTGAAGAGGCAGGGGGTTCCTACGAGCAGTACTTC. It translates to CSVEEAGGSYEQYF.

CDR3 sequence reads: CASSEALFRTNYGYTF. The CDR3 nucleotides read TGTGCCAGCAGTGAAGCGCTTTTCAGAACGAACTATGGCTACACCTTC. This chain joins TRBV2 and TRBJ1-2; D call uncertain. Trimming removed 0 bases from V and 2 bases from J, with 13 bases in between. The germline V gene encodes CDR1 SNHLY and CDR2 FYNNEI. The CDR3 covers 16 residues.

This clonotype has more than one count but fewer than ten. The rearrangement uses TRBV12-3 or TRBV12-4 and TRBJ1-2; no clear D gene. Trimming took 5 bases from V and 4 from J, leaving 8 bases between them. The CDR3 has 12 residues. This CDR3 is CASSQSVYGYTF. The CDR3, as DNA: TGTGCCAGCAGTCAAAGCGTCTATGGCTACACCTTC.

V is TRBV27 and J is TRBJ2-7; D assignment may be TRBD1 or TRBD2 (5 bases each). The CDR3 contains 15 residues. CDR1 is MNHEY, CDR2 SMNVEV, per germline (reference sequence). Trimming pared 5 bases from V and 3 bases from J, leaving 17 bases between. The CDR3 bases are TGTGCCAGCAGTCCCGGGACGGAGGTTTACTACGAGCAGTACTTC. This encodes CASSPGTEVYYEQYF.

A few counts support this clonotype. The rearrangement joins TRBV7-3 to TRBJ1-1, with 10 bases aligning to TRBD1. V trimming: 0 bases; J trimming: 4 bases; junction bases outside the gene matches: 5. CDR1 and CDR2 from the germline V gene are SGHTA and FQGTGA. This CDR3 spans 16 amino acids. CDR3 amino acids: CASSLTSGTGVTEAFF. In DNA form, the CDR3 reads TGTGCCAGCAGCTTAACCTCCGGGACAGGGGTCACTGAAGCTTTCTTT.

Remarks on this clonotype: One end of the junction fails to match germline, which may point to a read error. V and J are TRBV29-1 and TRBJ2-7, with a tentative D call TRBD2 (5 bases). CDR3 length equals 14 residues. Germline V gene sequence: CDR1 SQVTM, CDR2 ANQGSEA. CDR3 DNA sequence: TGCAGCGGGAGGTTTCGGACTGATTCCTCCGAGCAGTACTTC. This encodes CSGRFRTDSSEQYF.

This clonotype showed up just a few times. The chain carries TRBV14 and TRBJ2-5; D is undetermined. V lost 4 bases and J 3 bases, leaving 15 bases between the germline ends. CDR1 is SGHDN, CDR2 FVKESK, per germline. The CDR3 runs 15 residues. This chain's CDR3 is CASSLSLGTEETQYF. CDR3 nucleotide sequence: TGTGCCAGCAGCCTCTCACTGGGAACAGAAGAGACCCAGTACTTC.

The gene calls are TRBV7-9 and TRBJ1-2; 9 bases map to TRBD1. Per the germline V gene, CDR1 is SEHNR and CDR2 is FQNEAQ (reference sequence). After removal of 5 bases from V and 2 bases from J, the junction contained 3 bases not matched to a gene. This CDR3 contains 14 residues. CDR3 DNA: TGTGCCAGCAGCGGACAGGGGTCCAACTATGGCTACACCTTC. Amino acids: CASSGQGSNYGYTF.

The genes are TRBV5-1 and TRBJ1-1; D remains unclear. V was pared by 0 bases and J by 6 bases, with 12 bases between. This CDR3 comprises 14 residues. Germline CDR1 is SGHRS and CDR2 is YFSETQ. The CDR3 region is CASSLGYGEPEAFF. CDR3 nucleotide sequence: TGCGCCAGCAGCTTGGGCTACGGCGAGCCTGAAGCTTTCTTT. The full variable domain, its missing parts supplied by reference TRBV5-1 and TRBJ1-1, is KAGVTQTPRYLIKTRGQQVTLSCSPISGHRSVSWYQQTPGQGLQFLFEYFSETQRNKGNFPGRFSGRQFSNSRSEMNVSTLELGDSALYLCASSLGYGEPEAFFGQGTRLTVV.

The gene calls are TRBV11-2 and TRBJ2-7; 9 nucleotides align to TRBD2. The CDR3 covers 17 residues. From germline, CDR1 is SGHAT and CDR2 FQNNGV. Trimming took 7 bases from V and 2 from J; bases not matched to a gene: 15. The CDR3 bases are TGTGCCAGCACTTTCGCTCCCGGGACTAGCTCCACCTACGAGCAGTACTTC. It yields the protein CASTFAPGTSSTYEQYF.

The chain is built from TRBV27 and TRBJ1-6, with D tentatively TRBD1 (6 bases). CDR1 MNHEY and CDR2 SMNVEV come from the germline V gene (reference sequence). The CDR3 has 13 residues. Trimming took off 10 bases at V and 7 bases at J, with 14 bases between the two ends. CDR3 DNA: TGTGCCACCGGGAGGACAGCGAATTCACCCCTCCACTTT. This translates into CATGRTANSPLHF.

The rearrangement uses TRBV12-3 or TRBV12-4 and TRBJ1-1; 10 nucleotides match TRBD1. This CDR3 has 14 residues. Trimming at V came to 6 bases and at J to 8 bases, leaving 9 bases not matched to a gene. The CDR3 loop reads CASRRDRGWPEAFF. DNA of the CDR3: TGTGCCAGCAGGAGGGACAGGGGATGGCCCGAAGCTTTCTTT.

This clonotype was seen more than once but under ten times. This sequence joins TRBV29-1 and TRBJ2-7; 14 positions match TRBD2. The length of the CDR3 is 15 residues. Germline V gives CDR1 SQVTM, CDR2 ANQGSEA. V lost 3 bases, J lost 2 bases, and 3 bases stayed unmatched. DNA of the CDR3: TGCAGCGTTGAGGGACTAGCGGGAGCCCCCTACGAGCAGTACTTC. It yields the protein CSVEGLAGAPYEQYF.

The chain is built from TRBV6-5 and TRBJ1-5; D ambiguous. The CDR3 extends over 15 amino acids. The germline V and J ends were trimmed by 5 bases and 4 bases, with 15 bases remaining between them. Germline loops: CDR1 MNHEY, CDR2 SVGAGI. The CDR3 is CASSELGGYNQPQHF. CDR3 DNA sequence: TGTGCCAGCAGTGAGTTAGGAGGGTATAATCAGCCCCAGCATTTT.

The chain employs TRBV4-3 and TRBJ1-2; D ambiguous. Looked up from germline, CDR1 is LGHNA and CDR2 is YSLEER. The CDR3 spans 14 residues. V gave up 0 bases and J gave up 1 base, with 6 bases separating them. DNA of the CDR3: TGCGCCAGCAGCCAAGAGGCCTTTAACTATGGCTACACCTTC. This codes for CASSQEAFNYGYTF.

This clonotype has just a few counts. The chain joins TRBV5-1 to TRBJ2-3; D may be TRBD1 (6 bases). The CDR3 has 15 amino acids. V lost 2 bases, J lost 2 bases, and 12 bases lay in between. Germline V lookup: CDR1 SGHRS, CDR2 YFSETQ. CDR3 loop: CASSFQGHPTDTQYF. The CDR3 bases are TGCGCCAGCAGCTTTCAGGGGCACCCCACAGATACGCAGTATTTT.